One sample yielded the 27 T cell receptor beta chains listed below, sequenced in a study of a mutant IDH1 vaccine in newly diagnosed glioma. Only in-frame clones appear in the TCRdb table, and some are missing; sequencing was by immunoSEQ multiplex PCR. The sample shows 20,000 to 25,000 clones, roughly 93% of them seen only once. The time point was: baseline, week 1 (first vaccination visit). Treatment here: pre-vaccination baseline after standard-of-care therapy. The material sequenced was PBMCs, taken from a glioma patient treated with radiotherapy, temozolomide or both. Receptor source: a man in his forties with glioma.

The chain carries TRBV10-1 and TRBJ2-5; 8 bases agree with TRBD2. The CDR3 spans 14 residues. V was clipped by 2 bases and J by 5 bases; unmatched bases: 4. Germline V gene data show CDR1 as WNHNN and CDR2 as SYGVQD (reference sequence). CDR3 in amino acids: CASSEGLALETQYF. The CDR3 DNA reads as TGCGCCAGCAGTGAGGGACTAGCTTTGGAGACCCAGTACTTC.

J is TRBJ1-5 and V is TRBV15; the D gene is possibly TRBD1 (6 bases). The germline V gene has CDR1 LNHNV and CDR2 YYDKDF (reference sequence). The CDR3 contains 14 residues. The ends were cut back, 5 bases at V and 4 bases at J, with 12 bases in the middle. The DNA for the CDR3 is TGTGCCACCAGCCAGGGACAACCGAATCAGCCCCAGCATTTT. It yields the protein CATSQGQPNQPQHF.

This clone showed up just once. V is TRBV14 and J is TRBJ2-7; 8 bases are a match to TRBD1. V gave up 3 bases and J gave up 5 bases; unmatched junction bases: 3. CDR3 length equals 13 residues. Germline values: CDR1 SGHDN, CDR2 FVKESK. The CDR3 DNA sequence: TGTGCCAGCAGCCATCCAGGGGGCGACGAGCAGTACTTC. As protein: CASSHPGGDEQYF.

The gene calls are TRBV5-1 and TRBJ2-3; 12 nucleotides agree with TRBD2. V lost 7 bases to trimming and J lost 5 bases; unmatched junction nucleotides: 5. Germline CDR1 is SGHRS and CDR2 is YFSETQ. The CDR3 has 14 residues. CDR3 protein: CASRLAGVIDTQYF. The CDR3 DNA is TGCGCCAGCCGACTAGCGGGAGTTATAGATACGCAGTATTTT.

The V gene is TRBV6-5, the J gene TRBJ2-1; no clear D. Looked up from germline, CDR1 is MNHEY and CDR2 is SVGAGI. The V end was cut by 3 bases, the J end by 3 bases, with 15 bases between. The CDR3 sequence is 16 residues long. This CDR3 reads CASSYRRTWNYNEQFF. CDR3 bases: TGTGCCAGCAGTTATCGGCGGACCTGGAACTACAATGAGCAGTTCTTC.

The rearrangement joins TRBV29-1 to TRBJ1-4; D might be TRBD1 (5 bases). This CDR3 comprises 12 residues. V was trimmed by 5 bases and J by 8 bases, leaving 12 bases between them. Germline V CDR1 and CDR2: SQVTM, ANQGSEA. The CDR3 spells CSVISWGEKLFF. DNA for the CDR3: TGCAGCGTTATTAGTTGGGGGGAAAAACTGTTTTTT.

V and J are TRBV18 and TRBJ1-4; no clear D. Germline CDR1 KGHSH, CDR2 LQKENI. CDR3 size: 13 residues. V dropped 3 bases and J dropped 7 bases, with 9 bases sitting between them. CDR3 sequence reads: CASSPGLLEKLFF. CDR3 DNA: TGTGCCAGCTCACCTGGACTTCTTGAAAAACTGTTTTTT.

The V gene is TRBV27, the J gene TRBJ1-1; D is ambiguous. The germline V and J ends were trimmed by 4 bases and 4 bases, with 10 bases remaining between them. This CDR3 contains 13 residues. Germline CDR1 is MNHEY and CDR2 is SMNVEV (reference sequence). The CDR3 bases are TGTGCCAGCAGTTCTAAGGGCGGCACTGAAGCTTTCTTT. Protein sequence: CASSSKGGTEAFF.

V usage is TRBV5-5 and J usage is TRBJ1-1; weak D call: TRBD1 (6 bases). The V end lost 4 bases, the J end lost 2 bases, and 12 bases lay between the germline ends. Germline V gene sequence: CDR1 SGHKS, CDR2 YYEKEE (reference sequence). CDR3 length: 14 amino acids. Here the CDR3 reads CASSTAGANTEAFF. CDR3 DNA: TGTGCCAGCAGCACCGCAGGGGCAAACACTGAAGCTTTCTTT.

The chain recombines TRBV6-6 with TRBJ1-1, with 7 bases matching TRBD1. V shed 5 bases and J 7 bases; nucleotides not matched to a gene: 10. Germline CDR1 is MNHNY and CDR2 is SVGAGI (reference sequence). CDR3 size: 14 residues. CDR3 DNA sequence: TGTGCCAGCAGTCCGGCTGGGACAGCCCTTGAAGCTTTCTTT. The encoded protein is CASSPAGTALEAFF.

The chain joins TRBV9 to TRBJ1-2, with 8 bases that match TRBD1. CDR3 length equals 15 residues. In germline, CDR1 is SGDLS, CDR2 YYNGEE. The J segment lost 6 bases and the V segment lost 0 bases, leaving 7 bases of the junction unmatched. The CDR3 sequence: CASSVADRAADGYTF. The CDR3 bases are TGTGCCAGCAGCGTAGCGGACAGGGCGGCAGATGGCTACACCTTC.

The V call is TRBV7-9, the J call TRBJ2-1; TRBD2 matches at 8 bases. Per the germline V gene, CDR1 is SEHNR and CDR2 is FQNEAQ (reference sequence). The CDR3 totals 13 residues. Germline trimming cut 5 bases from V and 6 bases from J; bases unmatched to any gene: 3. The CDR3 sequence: CASSLGLVNEQFF. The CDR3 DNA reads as TGTGCCAGCAGCCTGGGACTAGTCAATGAGCAGTTCTTC.

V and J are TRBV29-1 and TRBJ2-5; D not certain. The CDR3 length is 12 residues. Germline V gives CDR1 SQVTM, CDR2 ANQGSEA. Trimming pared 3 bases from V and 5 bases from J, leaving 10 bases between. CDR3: CSVDLKRETQYF. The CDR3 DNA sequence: TGCAGCGTTGATCTCAAAAGGGAGACCCAGTACTTC.

CDR3 loop: CASSEGDRWVVFF. CDR3 nucleotide sequence: TGTGCCAGCAGTGAAGGGGACAGGTGGGTTGTTTTCTTT. This chain links TRBV2 with TRBJ1-1; 8 bases fit TRBD1. V was pared by 1 base and J by 13 bases, with 8 bases of the junction left unmatched. The CDR3 is made up of 13 amino acids. In germline, CDR1 is SNHLY, CDR2 FYNNEI.

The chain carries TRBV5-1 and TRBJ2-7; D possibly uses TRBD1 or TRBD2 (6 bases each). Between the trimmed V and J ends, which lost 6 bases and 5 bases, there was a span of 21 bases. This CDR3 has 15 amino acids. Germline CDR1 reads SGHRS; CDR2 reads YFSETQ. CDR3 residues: CASIPGGGTSHEQYF. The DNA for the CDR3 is TGCGCCAGCATTCCGGGTGGAGGGACATCCCACGAGCAGTACTTC.

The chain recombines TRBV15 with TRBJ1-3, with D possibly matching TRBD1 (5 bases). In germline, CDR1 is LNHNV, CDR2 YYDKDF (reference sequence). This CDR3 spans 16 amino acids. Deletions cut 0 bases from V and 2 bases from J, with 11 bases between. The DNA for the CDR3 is TGTGCCACCAGCAGAGATTTACGGGGGACTGGAAACACCATATATTTT. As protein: CATSRDLRGTGNTIYF.

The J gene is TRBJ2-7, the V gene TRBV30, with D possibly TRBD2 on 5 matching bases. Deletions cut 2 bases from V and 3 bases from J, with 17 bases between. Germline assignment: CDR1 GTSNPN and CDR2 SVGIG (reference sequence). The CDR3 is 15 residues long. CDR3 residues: CAWSWGRGRLYEQYF. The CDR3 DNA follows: TGTGCCTGGAGTTGGGGAAGAGGGCGGCTCTACGAGCAGTACTTC.

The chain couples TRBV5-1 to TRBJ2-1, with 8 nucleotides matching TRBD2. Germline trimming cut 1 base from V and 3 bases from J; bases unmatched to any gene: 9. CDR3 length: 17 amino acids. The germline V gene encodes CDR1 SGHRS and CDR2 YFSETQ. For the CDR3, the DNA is TGCGCCAGCAGCTTGTCACTTACTGCGGGAGGCTACAATGAGCAGTTCTTC. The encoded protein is CASSLSLTAGGYNEQFF.

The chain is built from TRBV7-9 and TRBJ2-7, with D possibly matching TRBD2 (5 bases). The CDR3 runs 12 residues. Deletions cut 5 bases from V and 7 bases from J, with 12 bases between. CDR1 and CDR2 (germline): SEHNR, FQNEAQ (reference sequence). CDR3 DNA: TGTGCCAGCAGCCCCGCGAGGGTGGAGCAGTACTTC. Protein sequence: CASSPARVEQYF.

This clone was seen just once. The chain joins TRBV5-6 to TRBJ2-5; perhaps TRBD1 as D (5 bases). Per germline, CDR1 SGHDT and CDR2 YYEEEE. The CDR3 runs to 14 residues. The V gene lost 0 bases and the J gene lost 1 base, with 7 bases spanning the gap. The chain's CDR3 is CASSLGQFQETQYF. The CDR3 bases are TGTGCCAGCAGCTTGGGACAGTTCCAAGAGACCCAGTACTTC.

The CDR3, as DNA: TGTGCCATCAGTGAATCGGGGAACACCGGGGAGCTGTTTTTT. Protein sequence: CAISESGNTGELFF. The V call is TRBV10-3, the J call TRBJ2-2; no clear D. Germline values: CDR1 ENHRY, CDR2 SYGVKD. Trimming pared 3 bases from V and 1 base from J, leaving 6 bases between. The CDR3 is 14 residues long.

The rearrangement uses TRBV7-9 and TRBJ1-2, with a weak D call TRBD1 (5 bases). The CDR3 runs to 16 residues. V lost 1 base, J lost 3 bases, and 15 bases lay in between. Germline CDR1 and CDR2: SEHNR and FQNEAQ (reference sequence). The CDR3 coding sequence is TGTGCCAGCAGCTTAGATTTCCGGGGGGAAGACTATGGCTACACCTTC. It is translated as CASSLDFRGEDYGYTF. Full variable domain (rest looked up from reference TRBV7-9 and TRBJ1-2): DTGVSQNPRHKITKRGQNVTFRCDPISEHNRLYWYRQTLGQGPEFLTYFQNEAQLEKSRLLSDRFSAERPKGSFSTLEIQRTEQGDSAMYLCASSLDFRGEDYGYTFGSGTRLTVV.

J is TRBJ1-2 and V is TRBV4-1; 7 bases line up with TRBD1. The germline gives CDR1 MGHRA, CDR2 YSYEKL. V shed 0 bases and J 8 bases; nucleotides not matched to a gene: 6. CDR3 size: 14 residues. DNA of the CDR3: TGCGCCAGCAGCCAAGACCGAGGGGGCGCGGGCTACACCTTC. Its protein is CASSQDRGGAGYTF.

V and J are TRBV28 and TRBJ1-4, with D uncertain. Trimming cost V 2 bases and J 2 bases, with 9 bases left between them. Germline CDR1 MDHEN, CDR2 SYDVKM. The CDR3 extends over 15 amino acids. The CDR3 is CASSLGVSTNEKLFF. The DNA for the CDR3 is TGTGCCAGCAGTTTAGGAGTAAGCACTAATGAAAAACTGTTTTTT.

CDR3 in amino acids: CASSSRAGEGLNEQFF. In nucleotides, the CDR3 is TGTGCCAGCAGCTCCCGCGCGGGAGAAGGGCTGAATGAGCAGTTCTTC. The chain combines TRBV5-4 with TRBJ2-1, with 7 bases identical to TRBD2. Germline CDR1 is SGHNT and CDR2 is YYREEE (reference sequence). There are 16 residues in the CDR3. The V and J ends lost 3 bases and 7 bases, in that order; junction bases with no gene match: 13.

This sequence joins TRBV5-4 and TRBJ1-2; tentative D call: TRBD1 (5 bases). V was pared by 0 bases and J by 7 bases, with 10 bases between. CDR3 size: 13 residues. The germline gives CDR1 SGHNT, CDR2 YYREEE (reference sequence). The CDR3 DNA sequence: TGTGCCAGCAGCTTGGAGGGGCTGCGTGGCTACACCTTC. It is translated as CASSLEGLRGYTF. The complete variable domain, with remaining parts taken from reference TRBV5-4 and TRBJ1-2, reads ETGVTQSPTHLIKTRGQQVTLRCSSQSGHNTVSWYQQALGQGPQFIFQYYREEENGRGNFPPRFSGLQFPNYSSELNVNALELDDSALYLCASSLEGLRGYTFGSGTRLTVV.

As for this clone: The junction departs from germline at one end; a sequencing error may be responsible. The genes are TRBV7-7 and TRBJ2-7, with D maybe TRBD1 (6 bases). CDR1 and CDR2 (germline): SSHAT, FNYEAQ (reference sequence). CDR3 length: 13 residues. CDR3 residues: CASSFTGTYEQYF. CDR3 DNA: TGTGCTAGCAGCTTTACAGGGACCTACGAGCAGTACTTC.